This T cell receptor (beta chain) was retrieved from a study of control samples from healthy donors and cancer patients. This clone was observed a handful of times. The CDR3 spans 16 residues. Germline CDR1 is KGHSH and CDR2 is LQKENI. V was clipped by 2 bases and J by 0 bases, with 11 bases between them. Clones were read by immunoSEQ multiplex PCR, and TCRdb kept only the in-frame ones, dropping some. The data show 150,000 to 200,000 clones, with around 88% seen just once and approximately 1.8% held by the top ten. The sample comprised blood. This chain links TRBV18 with TRBJ1-3; no reliable D call. The clonotype originates from a man between 18 and 29 years old in good health. CDR3 protein: CASSPASQDSGNTIYF. In DNA form, the CDR3 reads TGTGCCAGCTCACCAGCCAGCCAGGACTCTGGAAACACCATATATTTT.